This T cell receptor (beta chain) was sequenced during a study of T cell responses to AZD1222 COVID-19 vaccine. CDR1 and CDR2 (germline): SGHTA, FQGTGA. This CDR3 comprises 14 residues. V dropped 5 bases and J dropped 4 bases, with 11 bases sitting between them. Clones were read by immunoSEQ multiplex PCR, and TCRdb kept only the in-frame ones, dropping some. The sample yields around 160,000 clones, around nine tenths seen once. The chain uses TRBV7-3 and TRBJ2-2; a weak D match, TRBD2 (6 bases). The sample here was peripheral blood, taken on day 0 of AZD1222 vaccination. This clonotype was sampled from an adult in good health. CDR3 nucleotides: TGTGCCAGCAGCGCGGGACGTCCCACCGGGGAGCTGTTTTTT. Its translation: CASSAGRPTGELFF.